This T cell receptor beta chain was identified during a study of T cell changes during pregnancy in multiple sclerosis. Sequencing was performed with immunoSEQ multiplex PCR; in TCRdb, only in-frame clones are kept and a portion is missing. The sample has over 60,000 clones, 85% to 95% seen once; the top ten hold approximately 0.93%. The germline gives CDR1 SGHTS, CDR2 YDEGEE. The CDR3 is 13 residues long. The V gene lost 4 bases and the J gene lost 11 bases, with 18 bases spanning the gap. The rearrangement joins TRBV5-8 to TRBJ1-1; D remains ambiguous. This receptor was taken from a female donor with multiple sclerosis, enrolled in a pregnancy study. This specimen was peripheral blood, taken in the first trimester of pregnancy. CDR3 protein: CASSNRGGRVAFF. The CDR3 region has the DNA TGTGCCAGCAGCAATCGGGGAGGGAGGGTGGCTTTCTTT.